A single sample gave rise to the 7 T cell receptor beta chains below, sequenced in a study of identical twins (dated by TCRdb to 2015 to 2016). Library preparation employed 5' RACE. Sequencing took place on an Illumina HiSeq 2000. TCRdb reprocessing: public reads trimmed at Q25 with fastp, clones called with MiXCR, in-frame beta chains kept. When rows share a CDR3 protein, they turn into one entry using the most common DNA and genes. This sample holds 1,800,000 or so distinct CDR3 sequences; about 32% were observed only once. The leading ten clones occupy 0.27% of the sample. The sample taken for sequencing was cord blood. These receptors all come from a newborn girl in good health.

J is TRBJ1-1 and V is TRBV10-3, with 7 bases matching TRBD1. The V gene end was trimmed by 4 bases and the J gene end by 4 bases; junction bases not matched to a gene: 6. The CDR3 is made up of 14 amino acids. Germline CDR1 ENHRY, CDR2 SYGVKD. The CDR3: CAISAVTGFTEAFF. The CDR3 nucleotides are TGTGCCATCAGTGCGGTGACAGGGTTCACTGAAGCTTTCTTT.

On this clonotype itself: This sequence may be a read error, since a much larger clone differs from it by one base. The DNA of the CDR3 is TGTGCCAGCAGTGGGACTAGCGGGAGCTCCTACGAGCAGTGCTTC. Residues: CASSGTSGSSYEQCF. The gene calls are TRBV28 and TRBJ2-7; 14 bases are a match to TRBD2. Looked up from germline, CDR1 is MDHEN and CDR2 is SYDVKM. The CDR3 covers 15 residues.

This rearrangement joins TRBV30 to TRBJ1-4; the D gene is possibly TRBD1 (5 bases). Trimming removed 1 base from V and 7 bases from J, with 13 bases in between. Germline assignment: CDR1 GTSNPN and CDR2 SVGIG (reference sequence). The CDR3 consists of 14 residues. The CDR3 spells CAWSGGPRSEKLFF. CDR3 in DNA: TGTGCCTGGAGTGGGGGCCCTCGGAGTGAAAAACTGTTTTTT.

The V and J genes are TRBV29-1 and TRBJ1-4; 8 positions match TRBD1. The CDR3 is 13 residues long. V was clipped by 4 bases and J by 8 bases; unmatched bases: 6. Germline lookup yields CDR1 SQVTM and CDR2 ANQGSEA. The chain's CDR3 is CSVGSRGQEKLFF. CDR3 bases: TGCAGCGTTGGCAGCAGGGGGCAGGAAAAACTGTTTTTT.

This clonotype was seen a few times. This chain uses TRBV20-1 with TRBJ2-5; a possible D gene is TRBD2 (5 bases). The V and J ends lost 0 bases and 4 bases respectively, with 15 bases between them. Per the germline V gene, CDR1 is DFQATT and CDR2 is SNEGSKA (reference sequence). The CDR3 contains 15 residues. This chain's CDR3 is CSARDLWASRETQYF. The CDR3 DNA follows: TGCAGTGCTAGAGATCTCTGGGCTAGCCGAGAGACCCAGTACTTC.

This clonotype has a handful of counts. V and J are TRBV6-1 and TRBJ1-2; perhaps TRBD1 as D (5 bases). V was pared by 6 bases and J by 2 bases, with 13 bases between. The CDR3 spans 14 residues. Germline V gene data show CDR1 as MNHNS and CDR2 as SASEGT. The CDR3 loop reads CASSVRGENYGYTF. The CDR3 bases are TGTGCCAGCAGCGTCCGGGGGGAGAACTATGGCTACACCTTC.

This clonotype was seen only a few times. J is TRBJ2-3 and V is TRBV5-1; 13 positions agree with TRBD2. Trimming removed 0 bases from V and 0 bases from J; junction bases left unmatched: 4. This CDR3 has 18 residues. Germline V lookup: CDR1 SGHRS, CDR2 YFSETQ. CDR3 protein: CASSLGLAGGGSTDTQYF. Here the CDR3 DNA reads TGCGCCAGCAGCTTGGGACTAGCGGGAGGCGGTAGCACAGATACGCAGTATTTT.